A selection of T cell receptor beta chains follows, all from one sample in a study of blood T cells in healthy people across ages. One entry per CDR3 protein, called by TCRdb with MiXCR from the 5' RACE reads. The sample lists about 1.5 million distinct CDR3 sequences, 35% to 45% seen once, with about 4.1% in the top ten. What was sequenced was blood. The origin of the receptors is a woman aged 18-35 years in good health. The CDR3 runs from the conserved cysteine through the conserved F or W. Fields, in order: clone size, V gene, J gene, D gene, CDR3 length, CDR3 protein, CDR3 DNA. A D gene is named only where the DNA matches it firmly. Some rows have no size entry. The others give once, few or many, or a class for an expanded clone.

few,TRBV7-6,TRBJ1-1,NA,15,CASSLVAGWITEAFF,TGTGCCAGCAGCTTAGTCGCAGGGTGGATCACTGAAGCTTTCTTT
NA,TRBV12-3/TRBV12-4,TRBJ2-3,TRBD1,14,CASRFTGAGDTQYF,TGTGCCAGCAGGTTTACAGGGGCGGGAGATACGCAGTATTTT
NA,TRBV20-1,TRBJ1-1,TRBD1,14,CSARAGTGGAEAFF,TGCAGTGCTAGGGCCGGGACAGGGGGCGCTGAAGCTTTCTTT
NA,TRBV20-1,TRBJ2-7,NA,11,CSAALGNEQYF,TGCAGTGCTGCCTTAGGAAACGAGCAGTACTTC
once,TRBV9,TRBJ1-3,NA,16,CASSVGGTGTGNTIYF,TGTGCCAGCAGCGTGGGGGGAACAGGAACTGGAAACACCATATATTTT
NA,TRBV6-1,TRBJ2-7,NA,14,CASTWDIGAYEQYF,TGTGCCAGCACGTGGGACATAGGTGCCTACGAGCAGTACTTC
few,TRBV4-3,TRBJ2-7,TRBD2,17,CASSEGLAGGRNNEQYF,TGCGCCAGCAGCGAAGGACTAGCGGGGGGCAGGAACAATGAGCAGTACTTC
NA,TRBV4-3,TRBJ2-3,NA,16,CASSQDQRTSTDTQYF,TGCGCCAGCAGCCAAGACCAGCGGACTAGCACAGATACGCAGTATTTT
few,TRBV13,TRBJ2-7,NA,14,CASSHRSGSDEQYF,TGTGCCAGCAGTCACAGGAGTGGGTCCGACGAGCAGTACTTC
NA,TRBV12-3/TRBV12-4,TRBJ1-2,TRBD1,12,CASSPGTVGYTF,TGTGCCAGCAGTCCGGGGACAGTTGGCTACACCTTC
NA,TRBV7-9,TRBJ2-7,TRBD2,17,CASSLIPSGGPSYEQYF,TGTGCCAGCAGCTTAATCCCTAGCGGGGGCCCCTCCTACGAGCAGTACTTC
few,TRBV29-1,TRBJ1-1,NA,12,CSVVRRGTEAFF,TGCAGCGTTGTACGACGGGGCACTGAAGCTTTCTTT
NA,TRBV29-1,TRBJ1-4,TRBD1,19,CSVEDLVRGHSATNEKLFF,TGCAGCGTTGAAGATCTAGTCAGGGGGCATTCTGCAACTAATGAAAAACTGTTTTTT
NA,TRBV7-2,TRBJ2-3,TRBD2,19,CASSSRLAGGPVGTDTQYF,TGTGCCAGCAGCTCAAGACTAGCGGGGGGGCCTGTCGGCACAGATACGCAGTATTTT
NA,TRBV15,TRBJ1-2,NA,14,CATSREGLGYGYTF,TGTGCCACCAGCAGAGAAGGACTAGGCTATGGCTACACCTTC
NA,TRBV30,TRBJ2-1,NA,16,CAWMRVGREAGNEQFF,TGTGCCTGGATGAGGGTTGGAAGGGAGGCTGGGAATGAGCAGTTCTTC
many,TRBV6-1,TRBJ2-5,NA,12,CASSDPGETQYF,TGTGCCAGCAGTGACCCCGGGGAGACCCAGTACTTC
few,TRBV20-1,TRBJ2-3,TRBD2,15,CSASPAGTSGDTQYF,TGCAGTGCTAGCCCAGCCGGGACTAGCGGTGATACGCAGTATTTT
NA,TRBV6-2/TRBV6-3,TRBJ2-1,NA,16,CASRLSGMLTYNEQFF,TGTGCCAGCAGGCTATCTGGCATGCTAACCTACAATGAGCAGTTCTTC
NA,TRBV18,TRBJ2-7,NA,14,CASSPDVIVYEQYF,TGTGCCAGCTCACCCGATGTGATAGTTTACGAGCAGTACTTC
NA,TRBV14,TRBJ2-3,NA,12,CASSQTGAAQYF,TGTGCCAGCAGCCAAACCGGGGCGGCGCAGTATTTT
NA,TRBV5-6,TRBJ2-7,NA,16,CASSLLGGPSSYEQYF,TGTGCCAGCAGCTTGCTCGGTGGACCGAGCTCCTACGAGCAGTACTTC
NA,TRBV15,TRBJ1-6,TRBD1,15,CATSRQGAFSSPLHF,TGTGCCACCAGCAGACAGGGGGCTTTTAGTTCACCCCTCCACTTT
few,TRBV11-2,TRBJ2-7,NA,15,CASSFGQFSSYEQYF,TGTGCCAGCAGCTTCGGACAGTTCAGCTCCTACGAGCAGTACTTC
many,TRBV20-1,TRBJ1-6,NA,14,CSAISGLANSPLHF,TGCAGTGCTATATCCGGGCTGGCTAATTCACCCCTCCACTTT
NA,TRBV20-1,TRBJ1-5,NA,14,CSRRGVRSNQPQHF,TGCAGCCGGAGAGGAGTGCGGAGCAATCAGCCCCAGCATTTT
NA,TRBV20-1,TRBJ2-1,NA,15,CSAETRSSSYNEQFF,TGCAGTGCCGAGACCAGGTCGAGCTCCTACAATGAGCAGTTCTTC
NA,TRBV7-6,TRBJ2-3,TRBD2,15,CASSFTSGYADTQYF,TGTGCCAGCAGTTTCACTAGCGGGTACGCAGATACGCAGTATTTT
NA,TRBV4-3,TRBJ1-1,NA,15,CASSQLVVRSTKAFF,TGCGCCAGCAGCCAACTTGTAGTTAGGAGCACTAAAGCTTTCTTT
NA,TRBV6-5,TRBJ2-5,NA,16,CASSYSRASRQETQYF,TGTGCCAGCAGTTACTCGAGGGCTAGCAGGCAAGAGACCCAGTACTTC
NA,TRBV12-3/TRBV12-4,TRBJ1-4,NA,15,CASSPRGRLNEKLFF,TGTGCCAGCAGCCCCCGGGGAAGGTTGAATGAAAAACTGTTTTTT
NA,TRBV14,TRBJ2-1,TRBD1,16,CASSPLGQSSYNEQFF,TGTGCCAGCAGCCCCCTGGGACAGAGCTCCTACAATGAGCAGTTCTTC
many,TRBV4-3,TRBJ2-1,TRBD2,17,CASSQDLGLAGGDEQFF,TGCGCCAGCAGCCAAGATCTAGGACTAGCGGGAGGGGATGAGCAGTTCTTC
NA,TRBV27,TRBJ2-4,NA,14,CASSLPGSPNIQYF,TGTGCCAGCAGTTTACCGGGGTCCCCAAACATTCAGTACTTC
NA,TRBV12-3/TRBV12-4,TRBJ2-5,TRBD2,14,CASSLSSGAYLQYF,TGTGCCAGCAGTTTGTCTAGCGGGGCTTATTTGCAGTACTTC
NA,TRBV4-1,TRBJ2-5,TRBD2,15,CASSQDPAGMETQYF,TGCGCCAGCAGCCAAGATCCAGCGGGGATGGAGACCCAGTACTTC
NA,TRBV2,TRBJ2-7,TRBD1,13,CASSTDRDNEQYF,TGTGCCAGCAGTACAGACAGGGACAACGAGCAGTACTTC
NA,TRBV20-1,TRBJ2-5,TRBD1,13,CSARRGRVETQYF,TGCAGTGCTAGAAGGGGGCGCGTAGAGACCCAGTACTTC
many,TRBV3-1,TRBJ2-7,NA,13,CASSQAVSYEQYF,TGTGCCAGCAGCCAGGCAGTCTCCTACGAGCAGTACTTC
NA,TRBV7-9,TRBJ1-2,TRBD1,16,CASSFLGDRGRFGYTF,TGTGCCAGCAGCTTCCTTGGGGACAGGGGGCGCTTTGGCTACACCTTC
NA,TRBV7-2,TRBJ1-1,NA,13,CASSSGLMTEAFF,TGTGCCAGCAGTTCGGGGCTAATGACTGAAGCTTTCTTT
NA,TRBV27,TRBJ2-7,TRBD1,14,CASTSGTGSYEQYF,TGTGCCAGCACGTCCGGGACAGGGTCCTACGAGCAGTACTTC
NA,TRBV7-2,TRBJ2-1,TRBD2,18,CASSLAPRTSGRHNEQFF,TGTGCCAGCAGCTTAGCTCCTCGGACTAGCGGGAGACACAATGAGCAGTTCTTC
many,TRBV12-3/TRBV12-4,TRBJ1-1,NA,14,CASRYEAGNTEAFF,TGTGCCAGCAGATACGAGGCGGGGAACACTGAAGCTTTCTTT
NA,TRBV6-5,TRBJ2-1,TRBD2,15,CASRIAGAAYNEQFF,TGTGCCAGCAGGATAGCGGGAGCCGCCTACAATGAGCAGTTCTTC
NA,TRBV27,TRBJ1-1,TRBD1,15,CASSSLGQLNTEAFF,TGTGCCAGCAGTTCTTTGGGACAGCTCAACACTGAAGCTTTCTTT
few,TRBV7-9,TRBJ2-7,TRBD1,14,CASSKRTGNYEQYF,TGTGCCAGCAGCAAACGGACAGGAAACTACGAGCAGTACTTC
once,TRBV4-1,TRBJ2-7,TRBD1,17,CASSQLLQGTLAHEQYF,TGCGCCAGCAGCCAGTTACTACAGGGGACGCTAGCCCACGAGCAGTACTTC
NA,TRBV3-1,TRBJ1-6,NA,16,CASSQGRSRVRSPLHF,TGTGCCAGCAGCCAAGGAAGAAGCAGGGTACGCTCACCCCTCCACTTT
few,TRBV7-2,TRBJ2-3,NA,16,CASSLDSTGVADTQYF,TGTGCCAGCAGCTTAGATTCCACCGGGGTGGCAGATACGCAGTATTTT
few,TRBV6-1,TRBJ2-3,TRBD2,17,CASRQIQGAGGRYTQYF,TGTGCCAGCAGGCAAATACAAGGAGCGGGGGGGCGGTATACGCAGTATTTT
few,TRBV4-3,TRBJ2-7,TRBD1,16,CASSLNPQGNWYEQYF,TGCGCCAGCAGCCTCAACCCACAGGGGAATTGGTACGAGCAGTACTTC
NA,TRBV7-2,TRBJ2-1,NA,13,CASSPDSVGEQFF,TGTGCCAGCAGCCCTGACTCGGTCGGGGAGCAGTTCTTC
few,TRBV12-5,TRBJ1-5,NA,16,CASGFMGLAYNQPQHF,TGTGCTAGTGGTTTCATGGGTTTAGCTTACAATCAGCCCCAGCATTTT